These T cell receptor beta chains were read from a single sample in a study of CD8 T cells in ankylosing spondylitis. TCRdb re-analysed the 5' RACE reads in MiXCR, keeping a single row per CDR3 protein. This table holds fewer than 550,000 distinct CDR3 sequences, approximately 5% found once. Sequencing used blood, either unsorted or a sorted T cell fraction (not recorded which). The receptors were gathered from a male donor with ankylosing spondylitis. CDR3s include the opening cysteine and the closing phenylalanine or tryptophan. A D gene is named only where the DNA matches it firmly. Where a row states a size, it is once, few, many or the class of an expanded clone; other rows omit it.

D,size,J,V,DNA,CDR3
.,many,TRBJ2-2,TRBV5-5,TGTGCCAGCAGAGTTGTGGGCGGGGAGCTGTTTTTT,CASRVVGGELFF
.,many,TRBJ2-7,TRBV6-6,TGTGCCAGCAAGGCGGCGGCCTACGAGCAGTACTTC,CASKAAAYEQYF
.,many,TRBJ1-2,TRBV27,TGTGCCAGCAGTTCCCCCAATCGGGCGGCTGGCTACACCTTC,CASSSPNRAAGYTF
.,many,TRBJ1-4,TRBV20-1,TGCAGTGCTAGTAGGGATGGGGAAAAACTGTTTTTT,CSASRDGEKLFF
TRBD1,many,TRBJ2-3,TRBV24-1,TGTGCCACCAGTGACCAGGACAGGTACACAGATACGCAGTATTTT,CATSDQDRYTDTQYF
.,many,TRBJ2-2,TRBV12-3/TRBV12-4,TGTGCCAGCAGCCCGGACGGCGGGGAGCTGTTTTTT,CASSPDGGELFF
TRBD1,.,TRBJ2-1,TRBV27,TGTGCCAGCAGTACGCTCCGGGACAGGAGTTACAATGAGCAGTTCTTC,CASSTLRDRSYNEQFF
.,many,TRBJ2-1,TRBV29-1,TGCAGCGTTGAAGATATGGGTTCCGGCAGATACAATGAGCAGTTCTTC,CSVEDMGSGRYNEQFF
.,many,TRBJ1-2,TRBV7-9,TGTGCCAGCAGCTTAGGTCCGGGTGCCGGCTACACCTTC,CASSLGPGAGYTF
TRBD2,many,TRBJ2-1,TRBV5-1,TGCGCCAGCAGCCCTGCGGGGGACCTTTACAATGAGCAGTTCTTC,CASSPAGDLYNEQFF
TRBD1,many,TRBJ1-4,TRBV9,TGTGCCAGCCAGGGGGCCCGGGATGAAAAACTGTTTTTT,CASQGARDEKLFF
TRBD1,.,TRBJ2-7,TRBV20-1,TGCAGTGCTAGCGAGGGACAGGCCTACGAGCAGTACTTC,CSASEGQAYEQYF
.,many,TRBJ2-1,TRBV6-2/TRBV6-3,TGTGCCAGCGCCCCCCGGGGCTTTTACAATGAGCAGTTCTTC,CASAPRGFYNEQFF
TRBD1,many,TRBJ2-7,TRBV20-1,TGCAGTGCTGTAGGACAGGTAGGCTCCTACGAGCAGTACTTC,CSAVGQVGSYEQYF
.,.,TRBJ2-1,TRBV9,TGTGCCAGCAGCGGGCTAGGACTATACAATGAGCAGTTCTTC,CASSGLGLYNEQFF
TRBD2,many,TRBJ2-2,TRBV20-1,TGCAGTGCAACTGGGACTAGCGGGAGAGGCACCGGGGAGCTGTTTTTT,CSATGTSGRGTGELFF